This T cell receptor (beta chain) was sequenced during a study of CD8+ T cells in alopecia areata. Overall study: Patients received oral tofacitinib, 5 to 10 mg twice daily, for moderate-to-severe alopecia areata.

RNA extraction and reverse transcription yielded cDNA as sequencing template. The assay was immunoSEQ multiplex PCR, and TCRdb's table has in-frame clones only and misses some. The sample contains over 95,000 clones, 56% of which appear only once. This clone was observed a few times. The antigen remains undetermined. Study results and limitations: Many expanded lesional clones persisted in scalp and blood during tofacitinib. Alopecia totalis/universalis scalp especially showed more expanded CD8+ clones than normal scalp.

Germline values: CDR1 MGHRA, CDR2 YSYEKL. The length of the CDR3 is 17 residues. With 0 bases removed from V and 5 bases from J, the gap between germline ends came to 16 bases. Treatment: oral pan-JAK inhibitor, 5-10 mg twice daily. The chain links TRBV4-1 to TRBJ2-2; a possible D gene is TRBD2 (6 bases). This TCR came from a human donor with alopecia areata. This sample comprised CD4+ T cells sorted from blood, obtained at week 24, from a patient treated with tofacitinib. The CDR3 coding sequence is TGCGCCAGCAGCCAAGATGAAGGGAGAGGGAGGACCGGGGAGCTGTTTTTT. It yields the protein CASSQDEGRGRTGELFF.